A selection of T cell receptor beta chains follows, all from one sample in a study of regulatory T cells in long-lasting Graves disease. TCRdb re-called the multiplex PCR reads through MiXCR, storing one row per CDR3 protein. The sample includes a few hundred thousand distinct CDR3 sequences, roughly 17% of them seen just once. The same sample was also used in a study of T cells in Graves' hyperthyroidism and ophthalmopathy.

Sequencing used peripheral blood mononuclear cells (PBMCs), obtained at new diagnosis, from a patient treated with antithyroid drugs. The receptors shown here come from a man aged 40-49 years with Graves disease. CDR3s include the opening cysteine and the closing phenylalanine or tryptophan. D genes are given only for firm matches. Clone size is not always given. Where it is, it says once, few, many or a class for expanded clones.

j_gene	d_gene	len	abundance	v_gene	CDR3nt	CDR3aa
TRBJ2-1	TRBD1	15	many	TRBV20-1	TGCAGTGCTAGAGGGCCGGGACAGGGAGGGAATGAGCAGTTCTTC	CSARGPGQGGNEQFF
TRBJ2-3	.	15	many	TRBV19	TGTGCCAGTAGTATAACGATGGAGAGCACAGATACGCAGTATTTT	CASSITMESTDTQYF
TRBJ2-3	.	14	many	TRBV11-1	TGTGCCAGCACCTTGGACAAGGGCACAGATACGCAGTATTTT	CASTLDKGTDTQYF
TRBJ2-7	.	14	few	TRBV20-1	TGCAGTGCCCAGACTGGCGGGGGCACCTACGAGCAGTACTTC	CSAQTGGGTYEQYF
TRBJ1-2	TRBD1	14	few	TRBV5-1	TGCGCCAGCAGCCGCAGGACAGGGGACTATGGCTACACCTTC	CASSRRTGDYGYTF
TRBJ1-1	TRBD1	12	many	TRBV30	TGTGCCTGGACGTACGGACAGGCTGAAGCTTTCTTT	CAWTYGQAEAFF
TRBJ2-1	.	15	many	TRBV28	TGTGCCAGCAGTCGAGTTAGGCGGGGTTACAATGAGCAGTTCTTC	CASSRVRRGYNEQFF
TRBJ1-4	.	15	many	TRBV2	TGTGCCAGCAGTGAGCAAGGACAGCCGAATGAAAAACTGTTTTTT	CASSEQGQPNEKLFF
TRBJ2-5	.	13	few	TRBV7-2	TGTGCCAGCAGCTGGGTCTTCCAAGAGACCCAGTACTTC	CASSWVFQETQYF
TRBJ2-1	.	13	many	TRBV24-1	TGTGCCACCAGTGACCAGGACAGTGGTGAGCAGTTCTTC	CATSDQDSGEQFF
TRBJ2-7	.	13	many	TRBV5-1	TGCGCCAGCAGCTTGGATCAGGGCTACGAGCAGTACTTC	CASSLDQGYEQYF
TRBJ2-5	.	12	many	TRBV20-1	TGCAGTGCTAGAAGGGCCCAAGAGACCCAGTACTTC	CSARRAQETQYF
TRBJ1-2	.	16	.	TRBV2	TGTGCCAGCAGTTACTCGAACAGAAAAACTAACTATGGCTACACCTTC	CASSYSNRKTNYGYTF
TRBJ2-6	TRBD2	19	.	TRBV4-2	TGTGCCAGCAGCCAAGTAAGCGGGATCTGGACATCCGGGGCCAACGTCCTGACTTTC	CASSQVSGIWTSGANVLTF
TRBJ1-4	.	16	many	TRBV2	TGTGCCAGCAGTGTTCTGTCGGACAGCATTAATGAAAAACTGTTTTTT	CASSVLSDSINEKLFF
TRBJ2-5	TRBD2	13	many	TRBV30	TGTGCCTGGAGTACTAGGACTAGTGAGACCCAGTACTTC	CAWSTRTSETQYF
TRBJ2-3	.	16	many	TRBV4-1	TGCGCCAGCAGCCAAGTGACCCGTGCTAGCACAGATACGCAGTATTTT	CASSQVTRASTDTQYF
TRBJ1-5	.	12	many	TRBV12-3/TRBV12-4	TGTGCCAGCAGCTGGGGACCCGCCCCCCAGCATTTT	CASSWGPAPQHF
TRBJ2-5	.	13	.	TRBV5-6	TGTGCCAGCAGCTCCGGGCCCACGGAGACCCAGTACTTC	CASSSGPTETQYF
TRBJ2-5	TRBD1	14	.	TRBV20-1	TGCAGTGCCCGGGACAGGGGACGTCAAGAGATCCAGTACTTC	CSARDRGRQEIQYF
TRBJ1-2	.	12	many	TRBV3-1	TGTGCCAGCAGCTGGGGGGACTATGGCTACACCTTC	CASSWGDYGYTF
TRBJ1-4	.	15	.	TRBV4-2	TGTGCCAGCAGCCAAGTGAAGTCGAATAATGAAAAACTGTTTTTT	CASSQVKSNNEKLFF